The rows below give T cell receptor beta chains drawn from one sample of a study of cytomegalovirus exposure and HLA in healthy donors. Only in-frame clones appear in the TCRdb table, and some are missing; sequencing was by immunoSEQ multiplex PCR. Counted here are 190,000 or so clones, around 81% occurring once; the ten biggest clones make up roughly 2.8%. Material: PBMCs. Every receptor here comes from a woman under 30 in good health and CMV-seropositive. CDR3s include the opening cysteine and the closing phenylalanine or tryptophan. Fields, in order: D gene, clone size, J gene, V gene, CDR3 protein, CDR3 DNA. D genes are given only for firm matches. Clone size, where shown, is once, few, many, or a class for clones that have expanded.

- | - | TRBJ1-4 | TRBV9 | CASSVAVGPNEKLFF | TGTGCCAGCAGCGTAGCGGTGGGCCCAAATGAAAAACTGTTTTTT
TRBD1 | - | TRBJ2-3 | TRBV7-9 | CASSSGQYTDTQYF | TGTGCCAGCAGCTCGGGACAGTACACAGATACGCAGTATTTT
- | - | TRBJ2-3 | TRBV9 | CASSRTSSTDTQYF | TGTGCCAGCAGCCGGACTTCTAGCACAGATACGCAGTATTTT
- | - | TRBJ2-5 | TRBV2 | CASSDGLRQTQYF | TGTGCCAGCAGCGACGGACTACGCCAGACCCAGTACTTC
TRBD1 | - | TRBJ1-1 | TRBV5-1 | CASSLGSGQMNTEAFF | TGCGCCAGCAGCTTGGGCTCGGGACAGATGAACACTGAAGCTTTCTTT
TRBD2 | once | TRBJ2-7 | TRBV5-1 | CASSLEGTTNEQYF | TGCGCCAGCAGCTTGGAGGGGACTACGAACGAGCAGTACTTC
TRBD2 | - | TRBJ2-5 | TRBV6-1 | CASSEGLAGAKETQYF | TGTGCCAGCAGTGAAGGACTAGCGGGGGCCAAAGAGACCCAGTACTTC
TRBD2 | - | TRBJ2-3 | TRBV7-3 | CASSQLAGGPDTQYF | TGTGCCAGCAGCCAACTAGCGGGGGGGCCTGATACGCAGTATTTT
- | many | TRBJ1-6 | TRBV18 | CASSPPRSGDSPLHF | TGTGCCAGCTCACCACCGCGGTCTGGAGATTCACCCCTCCACTTT
- | - | TRBJ2-7 | TRBV2 | CASSEVGGSYEQYF | TGTGCCAGCAGTGAAGTCGGCGGATCCTACGAGCAGTACTTC
TRBD2 | - | TRBJ2-3 | TRBV9 | CASSVAGRGGQTDTQYF | TGTGCCAGCAGCGTAGCTGGGCGGGGGGGCCAAACAGATACGCAGTATTTT
- | - | TRBJ2-7 | TRBV2 | CASKGGSLIYEQYF | TGTGCCAGCAAGGGGGGGTCACTTATCTACGAGCAGTACTTC
- | - | TRBJ2-1 | TRBV5-1 | CASSLGQDVLGNEQFF | TGCGCCAGCAGCTTGGGACAGGACGTTTTAGGCAATGAGCAGTTCTTC
- | - | TRBJ2-7 | TRBV4-1 | CASSPEEGGRSQIPYEQYF | TGCGCCAGCAGCCCCGAAGAGGGCGGCCGCTCTCAAATTCCCTACGAGCAGTACTTC
- | once | TRBJ2-7 | TRBV5-1 | CASREDETYEQYF | TGCGCCAGCAGGGAGGACGAAACCTACGAGCAGTACTTC
- | - | TRBJ1-5 | TRBV18 | CASSPLGGYGQPQHF | TGTGCCAGCTCACCACTGGGGGGGTATGGTCAGCCCCAGCATTTT
- | - | TRBJ1-5 | TRBV7-9 | CASSLALAGYSNQPQHF | TGTGCCAGCAGCTTAGCTCTGGCAGGATATAGCAATCAGCCCCAGCATTTT
- | - | TRBJ2-7 | TRBV11-2 | CASSSGWRALYEQYF | TGTGCCAGCAGTTCAGGGTGGAGGGCCCTCTACGAGCAGTACTTC
TRBD2 | - | TRBJ2-7 | TRBV6-1 | CASSEGLAVYEQYF | TGTGCCAGCAGTGAGGGACTAGCAGTCTACGAGCAGTACTTC
TRBD1 | - | TRBJ1-4 | TRBV4-2 | CASSPEGQGDLSEKLFF | TGTGCCAGCAGCCCCGAGGGACAGGGGGATCTGAGTGAAAAACTGTTTTTT
- | few | TRBJ2-7 | TRBV19 | CASSINGGVTYEQYF | TGTGCCAGTAGTATAAATGGAGGGGTGACCTACGAGCAGTACTTC
TRBD1 | - | TRBJ2-5 | TRBV6-1 | CASSAWTGEGMETQYF | TGTGCCAGCAGTGCTTGGACAGGGGAGGGTATGGAGACCCAGTACTTC
TRBD2 | many | TRBJ2-2 | TRBV2 | CASSGASGGTGELFF | TGTGCCAGCAGTGGGGCTAGCGGGGGGACCGGGGAGCTGTTTTTT
- | - | TRBJ1-2 | TRBV15 | CATSSEYERIGGYTF | TGTGCCACCAGCAGCGAATACGAGCGAATCGGTGGCTACACCTTC
TRBD1 | - | TRBJ2-7 | TRBV11-2 | CASSLRDSTYEQYF | TGTGCCAGCAGCTTAAGGGACAGTACCTACGAGCAGTACTTC
TRBD1 | - | TRBJ1-2 | TRBV13 | CATGKGQAYGYTF | TGTGCCACAGGGAAAGGACAGGCCTATGGCTACACCTTC
- | - | TRBJ2-3 | TRBV5-6 | CASSLDGARTDTQYF | TGTGCCAGCAGCTTGGATGGGGCCCGCACAGATACGCAGTATTTT
- | few | TRBJ1-1 | TRBV25-1 | CASSRANTEAFF | TGTGCCAGCAGCCGAGCTAACACTGAAGCTTTCTTT
- | - | TRBJ2-2 | TRBV5-6 | CASNRGGGELFF | TGTGCCAGCAATAGGGGCGGCGGGGAGCTGTTTTTT
TRBD1 | - | TRBJ1-1 | TRBV19 | CASRIQGAWTEAFF | TGTGCCAGTAGGATACAGGGGGCTTGGACTGAAGCTTTCTTT
TRBD2 | - | TRBJ2-1 | TRBV7-9 | CASSLSRGRSSYNEQFF | TGTGCCAGCAGCTTGTCGCGGGGGAGGAGCTCCTACAATGAGCAGTTCTTC
- | - | TRBJ1-6 | TRBV18 | CASSPVPAAAPLHF | TGTGCCAGCTCACCTGTTCCGGCAGCGGCACCCCTCCACTTT
- | - | TRBJ1-4 | TRBV19 | CASTPGKWGRKLFF | TGTGCCAGTACCCCAGGGAAGTGGGGGCGAAAACTGTTTTTT
- | - | TRBJ1-2 | TRBV23-1 | CASSRTDTTSGYTF | TGCGCCAGCAGTCGCACTGACACGACCTCTGGCTACACCTTC
- | - | TRBJ1-1 | TRBV27 | CASSLITGVEFF | TGTGCCAGCAGTTTAATCACAGGAGTAGAATTCTTT
- | once | TRBJ2-5 | TRBV19 | CASSTTRSETQYF | TGTGCCAGTAGTACAACTAGAAGCGAGACCCAGTACTTC
- | - | TRBJ2-1 | TRBV11-3 | CASSLGIGRGTSGSYNEQFF | TGTGCCAGCAGCTTAGGAATTGGCAGGGGCACAAGCGGCTCCTACAATGAGCAGTTCTTC
TRBD1 | - | TRBJ2-7 | TRBV4-2 | CASSQELGTVYEQYF | TGTGCCAGCAGCCAAGAATTAGGGACAGTCTACGAGCAGTACTTC
- | - | TRBJ1-1 | TRBV19 | CASSPRASNTEAFF | TGTGCCAGTAGCCCTAGAGCTTCGAACACTGAAGCTTTCTTT
- | - | TRBJ1-2 | TRBV7-9 | CASSIERVGYTF | TGTGCCAGCAGCATCGAACGGGTTGGCTACACCTTC
- | - | TRBJ2-3 | TRBV7-2 | CASSEGRGPFTDTQYF | TGTGCCAGCAGCGAGGGGCGGGGGCCTTTCACAGATACGCAGTATTTT
- | - | TRBJ1-1 | TRBV4-1 | CASSQRRPSFTEAFF | TGCGCCAGCAGCCAACGGAGACCCAGCTTCACTGAAGCTTTCTTT
TRBD1 | - | TRBJ1-5 | TRBV18 | CASSPLGQGFPSNQPQHF | TGTGCCAGCTCCCCCCTGGGACAGGGATTCCCAAGCAATCAGCCCCAGCATTTT
- | - | TRBJ2-2 | TRBV6-1 | CASSDGGSSTGELFF | TGTGCCAGCAGTGATGGGGGGAGTTCCACCGGGGAGCTGTTTTTT
- | - | TRBJ2-7 | TRBV6-5 | CASHTPGLPYEQYF | TGTGCCAGCCACACACCGGGACTTCCCTACGAGCAGTACTTC
- | - | TRBJ2-2 | TRBV18 | CASSPPSGNTGELFF | TGTGCCAGCTCACCACCGAGCGGGAACACCGGGGAGCTGTTTTTT
TRBD1 | - | TRBJ1-5 | TRBV7-9 | CASSLGTGGWSNQPQHF | TGTGCCAGCAGCTTAGGGACAGGGGGATGGAGCAATCAGCCCCAGCATTTT
- | - | TRBJ1-1 | TRBV13 | CASKRDAVDTEAFF | TGTGCCAGCAAGAGGGATGCAGTAGACACTGAAGCTTTCTTT
TRBD1 | - | TRBJ1-4 | TRBV7-9 | CASSLDMDRPKLFF | TGTGCCAGCAGCTTAGATATGGACAGGCCAAAACTGTTTTTT